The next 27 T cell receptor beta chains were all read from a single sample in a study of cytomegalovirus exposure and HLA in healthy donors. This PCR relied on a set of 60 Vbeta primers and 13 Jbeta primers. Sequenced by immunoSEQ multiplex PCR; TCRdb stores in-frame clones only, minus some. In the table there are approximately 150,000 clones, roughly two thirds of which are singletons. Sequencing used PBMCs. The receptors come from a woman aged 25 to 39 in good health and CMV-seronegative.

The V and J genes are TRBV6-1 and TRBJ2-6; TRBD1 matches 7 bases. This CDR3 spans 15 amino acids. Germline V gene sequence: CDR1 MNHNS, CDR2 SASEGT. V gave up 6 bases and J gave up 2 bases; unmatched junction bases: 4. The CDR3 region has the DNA TGTGCCAGCAGACTGACAGGGCCTGGGGCCAACGTCCTGACTTTC. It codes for CASRLTGPGANVLTF.

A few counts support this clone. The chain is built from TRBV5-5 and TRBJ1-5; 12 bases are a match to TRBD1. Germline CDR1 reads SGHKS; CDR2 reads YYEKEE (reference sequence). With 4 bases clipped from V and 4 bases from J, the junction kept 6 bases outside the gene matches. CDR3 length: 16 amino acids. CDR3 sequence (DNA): TGTGCCAGCAGCGACCGGGACAGGGGGCTGAATCAGCCCCAGCATTTT. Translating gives CASSDRDRGLNQPQHF.

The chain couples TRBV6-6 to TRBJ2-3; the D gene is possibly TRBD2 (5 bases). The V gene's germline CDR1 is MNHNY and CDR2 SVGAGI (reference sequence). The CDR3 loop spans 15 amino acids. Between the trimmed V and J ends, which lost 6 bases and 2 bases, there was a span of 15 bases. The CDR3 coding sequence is TGTGCCAGCAGACCACTAGAAGTTTTCACAGATACGCAGTATTTT. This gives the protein CASRPLEVFTDTQYF.

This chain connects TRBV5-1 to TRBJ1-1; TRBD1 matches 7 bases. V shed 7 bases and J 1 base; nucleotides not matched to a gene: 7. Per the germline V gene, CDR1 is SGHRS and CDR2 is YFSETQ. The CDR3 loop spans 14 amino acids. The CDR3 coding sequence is TGCGCCAGCTCAATGGACAGGACGAACACTGAAGCTTTCTTT. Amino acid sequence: CASSMDRTNTEAFF. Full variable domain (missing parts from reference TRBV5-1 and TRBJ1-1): KAGVTQTPRYLIKTRGQQVTLSCSPISGHRSVSWYQQTPGQGLQFLFEYFSETQRNKGNFPGRFSGRQFSNSRSEMNVSTLELGDSALYLCASSMDRTNTEAFFGQGTRLTVV.

CDR3 loop: CASSPAGGPYNEQFF. Here the CDR3 DNA reads TGTGCCAGCAGCCCAGCAGGGGGACCCTACAATGAGCAGTTCTTC. The chain couples TRBV6-5 to TRBJ2-1; TRBD1 matches at 7 bases. With 6 bases clipped from V and 2 bases from J, the junction kept 7 bases outside the gene matches. The CDR3 runs to 15 residues. The germline V gene encodes CDR1 MNHEY and CDR2 SVGAGI.

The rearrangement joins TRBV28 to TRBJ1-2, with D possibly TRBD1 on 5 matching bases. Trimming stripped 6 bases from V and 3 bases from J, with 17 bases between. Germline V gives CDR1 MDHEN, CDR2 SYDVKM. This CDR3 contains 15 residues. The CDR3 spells CASRAGGTADYGYTF. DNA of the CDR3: TGTGCCAGCAGGGCCGGGGGAACAGCCGACTATGGCTACACCTTC.

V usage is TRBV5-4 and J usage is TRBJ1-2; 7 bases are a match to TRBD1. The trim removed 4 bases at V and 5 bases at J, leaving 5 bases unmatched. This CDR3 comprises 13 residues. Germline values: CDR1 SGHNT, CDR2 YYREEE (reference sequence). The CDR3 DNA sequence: TGTGCCAGCAGCATCGACAGGGAATATGGCTACACCTTC. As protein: CASSIDREYGYTF.

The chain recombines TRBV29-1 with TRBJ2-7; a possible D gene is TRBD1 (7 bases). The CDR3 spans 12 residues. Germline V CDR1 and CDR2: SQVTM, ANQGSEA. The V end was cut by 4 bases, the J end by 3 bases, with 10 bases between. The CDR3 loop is CSVGGDSYEQYF. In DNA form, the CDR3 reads TGCAGCGTTGGCGGGGACAGCTACGAGCAGTACTTC.

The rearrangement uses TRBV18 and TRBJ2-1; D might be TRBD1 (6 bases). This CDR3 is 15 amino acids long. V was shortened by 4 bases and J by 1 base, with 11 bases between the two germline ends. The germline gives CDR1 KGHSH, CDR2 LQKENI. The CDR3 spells CASSLGTQSYNEQFF. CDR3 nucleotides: TGTGCCAGCTCACTAGGGACACAATCCTACAATGAGCAGTTCTTC.

The CDR3 DNA reads as TGCAGCGTTGGGGGGCAGATGAACACTGAAGCTTTCTTT. Amino acids: CSVGGQMNTEAFF. V and J are TRBV29-1 and TRBJ1-1; D might be TRBD1 (6 bases). This CDR3 is built from 13 residues. In germline, CDR1 is SQVTM, CDR2 ANQGSEA. The V and J ends lost 4 bases and 0 bases respectively, with 9 bases between them.

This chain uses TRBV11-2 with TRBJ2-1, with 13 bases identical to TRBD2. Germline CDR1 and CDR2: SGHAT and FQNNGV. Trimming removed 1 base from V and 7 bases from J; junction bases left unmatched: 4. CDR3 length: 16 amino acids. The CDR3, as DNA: TGTGCCAGCAGCTTAGTTACTAGCGGGAGGGCTAATGAGCAGTTCTTC. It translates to CASSLVTSGRANEQFF.

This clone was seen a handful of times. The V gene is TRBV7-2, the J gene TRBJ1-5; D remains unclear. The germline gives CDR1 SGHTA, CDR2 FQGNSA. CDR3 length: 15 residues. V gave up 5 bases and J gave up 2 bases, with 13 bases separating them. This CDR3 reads CASSPSGPGNQPQHF. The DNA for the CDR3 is TGTGCCAGCAGCCCGAGTGGGCCTGGCAATCAGCCCCAGCATTTT.

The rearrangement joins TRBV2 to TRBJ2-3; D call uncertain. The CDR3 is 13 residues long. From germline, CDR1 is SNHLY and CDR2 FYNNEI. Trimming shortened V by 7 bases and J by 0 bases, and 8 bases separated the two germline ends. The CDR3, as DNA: TGTGCCAGCAAGAAACACAGCACAGATACGCAGTATTTT. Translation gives CASKKHSTDTQYF.

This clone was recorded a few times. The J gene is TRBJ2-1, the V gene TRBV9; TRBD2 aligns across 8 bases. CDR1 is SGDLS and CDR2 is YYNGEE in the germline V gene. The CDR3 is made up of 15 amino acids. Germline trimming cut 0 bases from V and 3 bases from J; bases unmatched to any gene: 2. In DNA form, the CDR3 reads TGTGCCAGCAGCGTAGCACTAGCGGACTACAATGAGCAGTTCTTC. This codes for CASSVALADYNEQFF.

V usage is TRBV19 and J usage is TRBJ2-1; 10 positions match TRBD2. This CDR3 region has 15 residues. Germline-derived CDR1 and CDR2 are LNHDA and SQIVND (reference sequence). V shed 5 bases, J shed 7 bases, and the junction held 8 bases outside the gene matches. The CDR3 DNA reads TGTGCCAGTAGTGCAGCGGGAGGGTTTGGGAATGAGCAGTTCTTC. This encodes CASSAAGGFGNEQFF.

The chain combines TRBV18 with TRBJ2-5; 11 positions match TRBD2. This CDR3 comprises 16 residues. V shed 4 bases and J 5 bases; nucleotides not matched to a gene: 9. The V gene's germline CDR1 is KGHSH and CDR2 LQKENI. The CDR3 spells CASSQPGLAAGETQYF. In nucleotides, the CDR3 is TGTGCCAGCTCACAACCGGGACTAGCGGCGGGGGAGACCCAGTACTTC.

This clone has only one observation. For the CDR3, the DNA is TGTGCCAGCAGCAAGGGGGCAGGGGGAGAGACCCAGTACTTC. This encodes CASSKGAGGETQYF. The genes are TRBV5-6 and TRBJ2-5, with TRBD1 identical over 7 bases. CDR3 size: 14 residues. The junction had 7 bases not matched to a gene; V was cut back by 4 bases and J by 4 bases. Germline CDR1 is SGHDT and CDR2 is YYEEEE.

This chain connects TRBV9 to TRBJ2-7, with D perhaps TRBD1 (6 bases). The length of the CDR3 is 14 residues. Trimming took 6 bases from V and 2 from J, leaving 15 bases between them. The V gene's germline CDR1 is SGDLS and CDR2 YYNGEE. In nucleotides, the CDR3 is TGTGCCAGCACCGAGGGGGTCCTACCCTACGAGCAGTACTTC. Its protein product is CASTEGVLPYEQYF.

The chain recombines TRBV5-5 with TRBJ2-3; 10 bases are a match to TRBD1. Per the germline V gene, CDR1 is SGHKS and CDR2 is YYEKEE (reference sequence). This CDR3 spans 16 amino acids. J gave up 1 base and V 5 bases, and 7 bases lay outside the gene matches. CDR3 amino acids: CASSYTGTGGTDTQYF. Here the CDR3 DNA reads TGTGCCAGCAGTTACACCGGGACAGGGGGCACAGATACGCAGTATTTT.

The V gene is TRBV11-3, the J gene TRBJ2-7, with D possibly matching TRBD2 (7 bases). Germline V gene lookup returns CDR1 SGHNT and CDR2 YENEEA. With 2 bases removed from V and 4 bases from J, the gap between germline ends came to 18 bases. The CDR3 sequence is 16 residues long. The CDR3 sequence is CASSLSGGQGIYEQYF. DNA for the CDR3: TGTGCCAGCAGCTTATCCGGGGGGCAGGGGATTTACGAGCAGTACTTC. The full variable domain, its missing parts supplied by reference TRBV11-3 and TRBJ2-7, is EAGVVQSPRYKIIEKKQPVAFWCNPISGHNTLYWYLQNLGQGPELLIRYENEEAVDDSQLPKDRFSAERLKGVDSTLKIQPAELGDSAVYLCASSLSGGQGIYEQYFGPGTRLTVT.

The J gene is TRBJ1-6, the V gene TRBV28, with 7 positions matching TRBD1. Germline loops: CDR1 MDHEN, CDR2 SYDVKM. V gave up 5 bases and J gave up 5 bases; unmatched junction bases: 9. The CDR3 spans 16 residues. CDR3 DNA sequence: TGTGCCAGCAGTCTCGAAGGGGACAGAGATAATTCACCCCTCCACTTT. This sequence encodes CASSLEGDRDNSPLHF.

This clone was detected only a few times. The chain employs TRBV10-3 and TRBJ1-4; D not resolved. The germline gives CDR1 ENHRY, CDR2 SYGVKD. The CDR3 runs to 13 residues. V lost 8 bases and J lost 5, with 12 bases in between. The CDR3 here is CAIQQGLNEKLFF. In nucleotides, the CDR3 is TGTGCCATCCAGCAAGGACTAAATGAAAAACTGTTTTTT.

CDR3 protein: CASIHSGPYNEQFF. In nucleotides, the CDR3 is TGTGCCAGCATTCATAGCGGACCCTACAATGAGCAGTTCTTC. The rearrangement uses TRBV7-2 and TRBJ2-1, with D possibly matching TRBD2 (6 bases). This CDR3 has 14 residues. V lost 7 bases to trimming and J lost 2 bases, with 12 bases between them. Germline lookup yields CDR1 SGHTA and CDR2 FQGNSA.

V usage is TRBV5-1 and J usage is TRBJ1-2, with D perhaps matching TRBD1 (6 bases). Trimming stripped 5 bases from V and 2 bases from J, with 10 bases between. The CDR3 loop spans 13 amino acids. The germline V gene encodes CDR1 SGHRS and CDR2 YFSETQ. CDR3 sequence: CASRSDRNYGYTF. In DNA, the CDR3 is TGCGCCAGCAGATCTGACAGGAACTATGGCTACACCTTC.

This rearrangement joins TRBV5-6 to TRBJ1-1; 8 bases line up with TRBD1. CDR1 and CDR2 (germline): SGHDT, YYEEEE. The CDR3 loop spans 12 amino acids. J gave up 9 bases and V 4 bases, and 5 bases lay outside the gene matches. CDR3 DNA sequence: TGTGCCAGCAGCCGGGACAGGCTGAAAGCTTTCTTT. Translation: CASSRDRLKAFF. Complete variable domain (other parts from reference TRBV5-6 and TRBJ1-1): DAGVTQSPTHLIKTRGQQVTLRCSPKSGHDTVSWYQQALGQGPQFIFQYYEEEERQRGNFPDRFSGHQFPNYSSELNVNALLLGDSALYLCASSRDRLKAFFGQGTRLTVV.

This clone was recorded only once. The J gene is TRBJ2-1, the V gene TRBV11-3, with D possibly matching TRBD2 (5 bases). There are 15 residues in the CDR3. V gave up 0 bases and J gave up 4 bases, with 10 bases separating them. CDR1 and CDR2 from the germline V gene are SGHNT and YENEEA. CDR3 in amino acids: CASSLDLAGYNEQFF. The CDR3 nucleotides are TGTGCCAGCAGCTTAGATCTGGCGGGTTACAATGAGCAGTTCTTC.

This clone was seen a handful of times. The CDR3 nucleotides read TGTGCCAGTAGTATTCCCCCCAGACAGGGCAAATATTCGAACACCGGGGAGCTGTTTTTT. Translation gives CASSIPPRQGKYSNTGELFF. V and J are TRBV19 and TRBJ2-2, with 7 bases matching TRBD1. Trimming cost V 3 bases and J 0 bases; bases outside gene matches: 16. Germline loops: CDR1 LNHDA, CDR2 SQIVND (reference sequence). This CDR3 comprises 20 residues.